The rows below give T cell receptor beta chains drawn from one sample of a study of T cell responses to AZD1222 COVID-19 vaccine. Only in-frame clones appear in the TCRdb table, and some are missing; sequencing was by immunoSEQ multiplex PCR. This sample has 120,000 or so clones, with about 88% found just once. The specimen comprised peripheral blood, sampled on day 0 of AZD1222 vaccination. The receptors were sampled from an adult in good health. Both conserved end residues are trimmed from each CDR3. The D gene is left open where the match is weak. Part of the rows lack a size; the others show once, few, many or a class for expanded clones.

CDR3aa: ASSLAGTEKLY; j_gene: TRBJ2-7; d_gene: TRBD1; v_gene: TRBV11-2; abundance: -
CDR3aa: AIRSGLMNTEAF; j_gene: TRBJ1-1; d_gene: -; v_gene: TRBV10-3; abundance: -
CDR3aa: ASSSRDSYEQY; j_gene: TRBJ2-7; d_gene: -; v_gene: TRBV7-6; abundance: -
CDR3aa: ASSTRQETTSTEAF; j_gene: TRBJ1-1; d_gene: -; v_gene: TRBV7-9; abundance: -
CDR3aa: ASSFGGGNTEAF; j_gene: TRBJ1-1; d_gene: -; v_gene: TRBV5-4; abundance: -
CDR3aa: ASSPILRREETQY; j_gene: TRBJ2-5; d_gene: -; v_gene: TRBV6-5; abundance: -
CDR3aa: ASSLGDESWETQY; j_gene: TRBJ2-5; d_gene: -; v_gene: TRBV11-2; abundance: -
CDR3aa: SVKRQGSTEAF; j_gene: TRBJ1-1; d_gene: -; v_gene: TRBV29-1; abundance: few
CDR3aa: ASSLMYQETQY; j_gene: TRBJ2-5; d_gene: -; v_gene: TRBV6-5; abundance: -
CDR3aa: ASSVDGGTVTEAF; j_gene: TRBJ1-1; d_gene: -; v_gene: TRBV9; abundance: -
CDR3aa: ASSLPSGGGDEQF; j_gene: TRBJ2-1; d_gene: TRBD2; v_gene: TRBV5-4; abundance: -
CDR3aa: ASSIDLRTAYNEQF; j_gene: TRBJ2-1; d_gene: -; v_gene: TRBV19; abundance: -
CDR3aa: SVGRGQVKNTEAF; j_gene: TRBJ1-1; d_gene: TRBD1; v_gene: TRBV29-1; abundance: -
CDR3aa: ASSFGSGNTGELF; j_gene: TRBJ2-2; d_gene: -; v_gene: TRBV5-8; abundance: once
CDR3aa: ASSPLESTSNSPLH; j_gene: TRBJ1-6; d_gene: -; v_gene: TRBV3-1/TRBV3-2; abundance: -
CDR3aa: LTGSYNSPLH; j_gene: TRBJ1-6; d_gene: -; v_gene: TRBV23-1; abundance: -
CDR3aa: SVVRGSTSGELF; j_gene: TRBJ2-2; d_gene: -; v_gene: TRBV29-1; abundance: -
CDR3aa: SVEKTNYGYT; j_gene: TRBJ1-2; d_gene: -; v_gene: TRBV29-1; abundance: -